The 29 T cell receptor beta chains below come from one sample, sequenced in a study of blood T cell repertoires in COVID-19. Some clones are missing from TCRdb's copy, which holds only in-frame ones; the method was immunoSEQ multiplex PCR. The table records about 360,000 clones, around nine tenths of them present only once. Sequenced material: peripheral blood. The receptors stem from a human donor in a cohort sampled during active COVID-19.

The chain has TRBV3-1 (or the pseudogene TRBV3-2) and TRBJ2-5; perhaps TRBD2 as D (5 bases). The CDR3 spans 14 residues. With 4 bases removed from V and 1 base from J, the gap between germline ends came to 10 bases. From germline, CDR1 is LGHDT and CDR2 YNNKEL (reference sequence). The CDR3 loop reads CASSRSGSQETQYF. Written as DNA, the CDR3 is TGTGCCAGCAGCCGATCGGGGTCCCAAGAGACCCAGTACTTC.

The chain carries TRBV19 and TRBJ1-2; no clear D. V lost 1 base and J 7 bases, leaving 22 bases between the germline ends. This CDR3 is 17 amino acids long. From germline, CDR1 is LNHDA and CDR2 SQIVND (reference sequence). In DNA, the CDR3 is TGTGCCAGTAGTATAGTTTTCCGGGGAGAGGTTGGCGGTGGCTACACCTTC. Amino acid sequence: CASSIVFRGEVGGGYTF.

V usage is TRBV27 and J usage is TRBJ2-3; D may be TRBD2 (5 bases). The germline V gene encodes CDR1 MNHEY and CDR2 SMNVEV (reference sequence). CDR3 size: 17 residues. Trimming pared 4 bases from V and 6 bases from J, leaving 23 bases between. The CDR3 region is CASSSHDQSKGDDTQYF. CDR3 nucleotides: TGTGCCAGCAGTTCCCACGACCAGTCTAAGGGAGATGATACGCAGTATTTT.

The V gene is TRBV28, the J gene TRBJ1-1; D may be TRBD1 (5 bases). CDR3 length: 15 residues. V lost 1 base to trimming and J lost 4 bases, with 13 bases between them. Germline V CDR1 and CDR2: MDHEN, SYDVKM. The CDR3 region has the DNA TGTGCCAGCAGTTTATCGCAGGGAGGCGGCACTGAAGCTTTCTTT. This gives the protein CASSLSQGGGTEAFF.

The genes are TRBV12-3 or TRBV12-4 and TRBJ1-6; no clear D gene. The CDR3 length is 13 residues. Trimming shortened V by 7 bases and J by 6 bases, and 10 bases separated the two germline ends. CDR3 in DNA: TGTGCCAGCACGAGCAGACTTAATTCACCCCTCCACTTT. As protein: CASTSRLNSPLHF.

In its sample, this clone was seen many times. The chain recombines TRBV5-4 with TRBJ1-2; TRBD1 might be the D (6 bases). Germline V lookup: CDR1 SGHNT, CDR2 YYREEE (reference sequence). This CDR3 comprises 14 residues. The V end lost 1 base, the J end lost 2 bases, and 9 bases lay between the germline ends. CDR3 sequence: CASSLQQGNYGYTF. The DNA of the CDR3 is TGTGCCAGCAGCTTGCAACAGGGCAACTATGGCTACACCTTC.

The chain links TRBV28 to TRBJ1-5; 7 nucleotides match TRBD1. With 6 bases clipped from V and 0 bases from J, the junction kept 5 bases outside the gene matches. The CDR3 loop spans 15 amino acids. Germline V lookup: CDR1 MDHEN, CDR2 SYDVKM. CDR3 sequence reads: CASSQTGHSNQPQHF. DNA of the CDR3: TGTGCCAGCAGCCAGACAGGGCATAGCAATCAGCCCCAGCATTTT.

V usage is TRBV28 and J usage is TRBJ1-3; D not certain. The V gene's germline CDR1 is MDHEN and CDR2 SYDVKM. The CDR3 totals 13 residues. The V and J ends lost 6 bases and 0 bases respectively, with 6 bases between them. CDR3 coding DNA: TGTGCCAGCAGCTTCGTCTCTGGAAACACCATATATTTT. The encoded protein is CASSFVSGNTIYF.

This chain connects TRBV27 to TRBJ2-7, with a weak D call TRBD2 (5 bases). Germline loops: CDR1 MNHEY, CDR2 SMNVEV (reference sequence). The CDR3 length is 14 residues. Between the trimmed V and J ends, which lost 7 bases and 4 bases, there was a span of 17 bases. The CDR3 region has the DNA TGTGCCAGCATGCGTGGGAGAATAGGGTACGAGCAGTACTTC. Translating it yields CASMRGRIGYEQYF.

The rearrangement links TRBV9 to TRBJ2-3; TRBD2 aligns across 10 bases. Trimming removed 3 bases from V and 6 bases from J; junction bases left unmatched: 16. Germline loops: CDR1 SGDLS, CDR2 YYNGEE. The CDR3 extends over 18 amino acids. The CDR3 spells CASSARGNIAGGMDTQYF. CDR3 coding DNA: TGTGCCAGCAGCGCCCGGGGGAACATAGCGGGGGGAATGGATACGCAGTATTTT. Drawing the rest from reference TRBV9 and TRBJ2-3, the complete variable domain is DSGVTQTPKHLITATGQRVTLRCSPRSGDLSVYWYQQSLDQGLQFLIQYYNGEERAKGNILERFSAQQFPDLHSELNLSSLELGDSALYFCASSARGNIAGGMDTQYFGPGTRLTVL.

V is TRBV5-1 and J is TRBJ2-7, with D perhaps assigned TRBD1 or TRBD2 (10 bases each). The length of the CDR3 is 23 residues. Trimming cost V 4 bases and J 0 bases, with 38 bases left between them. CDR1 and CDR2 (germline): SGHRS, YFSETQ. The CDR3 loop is CASSPSPGQGPSLPSGSSYEQYF. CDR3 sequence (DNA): TGCGCCAGCAGCCCGTCTCCGGGACAGGGGCCCTCCCTACCTAGCGGGAGCTCCTACGAGCAGTACTTC.

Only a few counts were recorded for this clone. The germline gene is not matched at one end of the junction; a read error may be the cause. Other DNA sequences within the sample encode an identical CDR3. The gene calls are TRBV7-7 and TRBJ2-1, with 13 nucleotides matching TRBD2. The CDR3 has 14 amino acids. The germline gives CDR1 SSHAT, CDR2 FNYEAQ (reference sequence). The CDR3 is CASSPGLAGSEQFF. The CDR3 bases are TGTGCTAGCAGCCCGGGACTAGCGGGGTCGGAGCAGTTCTTC.

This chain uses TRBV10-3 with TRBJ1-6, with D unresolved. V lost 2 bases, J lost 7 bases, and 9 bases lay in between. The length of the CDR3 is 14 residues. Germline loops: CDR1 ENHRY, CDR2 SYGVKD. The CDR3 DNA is TGTGCCATCAGTGAGGTGGCAGAAAATTCACCCCTCCACTTT. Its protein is CAISEVAENSPLHF.

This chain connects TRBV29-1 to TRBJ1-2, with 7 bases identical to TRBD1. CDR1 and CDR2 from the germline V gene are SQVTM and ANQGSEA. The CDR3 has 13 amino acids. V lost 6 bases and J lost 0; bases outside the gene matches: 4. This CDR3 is CSVQDRTNYGYTF. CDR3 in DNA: TGCAGCGTCCAGGACAGGACTAACTATGGCTACACCTTC.

In DNA, the CDR3 is TGCGCCAGCAGCACGGACAGACTGAACACTGAAGCTTTCTTT. It codes for CASSTDRLNTEAFF. The chain employs TRBV5-1 and TRBJ1-1; perhaps TRBD1 as D (6 bases). With 4 bases removed from V and 0 bases from J, the gap between germline ends came to 10 bases. This CDR3 is built from 14 residues. CDR1 and CDR2 (germline): SGHRS, YFSETQ.

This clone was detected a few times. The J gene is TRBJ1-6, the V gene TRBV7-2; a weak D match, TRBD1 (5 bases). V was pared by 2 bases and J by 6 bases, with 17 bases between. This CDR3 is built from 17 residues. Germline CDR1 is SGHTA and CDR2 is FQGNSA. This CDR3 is CASSLTGHQSTNSPLHF. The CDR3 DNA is TGTGCCAGCAGCTTAACAGGACACCAATCGACTAATTCACCCCTCCACTTT.

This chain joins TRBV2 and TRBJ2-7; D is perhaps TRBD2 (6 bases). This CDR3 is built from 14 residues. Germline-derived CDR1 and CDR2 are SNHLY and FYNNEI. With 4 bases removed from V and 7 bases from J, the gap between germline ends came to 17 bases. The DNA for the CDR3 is TGTGCCAGCAGTGGACGGGGGAGGATTGGTGAGCAGTACTTC. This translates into CASSGRGRIGEQYF.

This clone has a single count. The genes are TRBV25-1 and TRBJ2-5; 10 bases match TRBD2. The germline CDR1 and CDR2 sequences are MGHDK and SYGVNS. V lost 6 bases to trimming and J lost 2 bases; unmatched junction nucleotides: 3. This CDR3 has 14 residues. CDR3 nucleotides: TGTGCCAGCAGCGGGACTAGCGATCAAGAGACCCAGTACTTC. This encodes CASSGTSDQETQYF.

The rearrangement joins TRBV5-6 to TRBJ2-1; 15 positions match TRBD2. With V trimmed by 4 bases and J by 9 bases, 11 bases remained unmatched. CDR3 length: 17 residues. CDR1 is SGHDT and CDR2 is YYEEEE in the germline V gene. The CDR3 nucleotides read TGTGCCAGCAGCCCCTTGGGACTAGCGGGAGGCGGGGGTGAGCAGTTCTTC. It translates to CASSPLGLAGGGGEQFF.

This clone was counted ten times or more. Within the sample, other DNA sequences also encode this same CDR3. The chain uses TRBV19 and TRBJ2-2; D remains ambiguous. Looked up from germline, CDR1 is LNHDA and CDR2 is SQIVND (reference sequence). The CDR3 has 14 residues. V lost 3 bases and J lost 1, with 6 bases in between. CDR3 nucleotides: TGTGCCAGTAGTATTAGCCGGAACACCGGGGAGCTGTTTTTT. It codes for CASSISRNTGELFF. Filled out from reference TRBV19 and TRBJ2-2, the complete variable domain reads DGGITQSPKYLFRKEGQNVTLSCEQNLNHDAMYWYRQDPGQGLRLIYYSQIVNDFQKGDIAEGYSVSREKKESFPLTVTSAQKNPTAFYLCASSISRNTGELFFGEGSRLTVL.

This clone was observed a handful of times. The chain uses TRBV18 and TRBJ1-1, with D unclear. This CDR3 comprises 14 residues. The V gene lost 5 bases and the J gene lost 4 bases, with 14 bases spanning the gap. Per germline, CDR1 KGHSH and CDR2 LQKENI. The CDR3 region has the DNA TGTGCCAGCTCATTTGGGATGCGGGGCACTGAAGCTTTCTTT. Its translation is CASSFGMRGTEAFF.

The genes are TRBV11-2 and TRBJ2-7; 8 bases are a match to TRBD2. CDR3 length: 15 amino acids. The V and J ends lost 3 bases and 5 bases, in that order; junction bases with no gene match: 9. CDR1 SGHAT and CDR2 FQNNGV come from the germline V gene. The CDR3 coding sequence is TGTGCCAGCAGCTTCCCAGCGGGAGAAGTCGACGAGCAGTACTTC. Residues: CASSFPAGEVDEQYF.

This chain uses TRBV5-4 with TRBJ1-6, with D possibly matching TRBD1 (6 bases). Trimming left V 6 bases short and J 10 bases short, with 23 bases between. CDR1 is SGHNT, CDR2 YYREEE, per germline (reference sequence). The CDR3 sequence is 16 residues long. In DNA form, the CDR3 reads TGTGCCAGCACCACCGGCGGCGGGGGCCCGCCGTCACCCCTCCACTTT. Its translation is CASTTGGGGPPSPLHF.

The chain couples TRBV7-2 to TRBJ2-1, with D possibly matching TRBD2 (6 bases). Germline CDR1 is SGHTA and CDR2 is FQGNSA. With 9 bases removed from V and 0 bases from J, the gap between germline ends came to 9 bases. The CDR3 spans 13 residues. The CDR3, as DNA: TGTGCCAGTTCGGGAGTCTCCTACAATGAGCAGTTCTTC. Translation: CASSGVSYNEQFF. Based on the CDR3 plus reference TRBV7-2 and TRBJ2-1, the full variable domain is GAGVSQSPSNKVTEKGKDVELRCDPISGHTALYWYRQSLGQGLEFLIYFQGNSAPDKSGLPSDRFSAERTGGSVSTLTIQRTQQEDSAVYLCASSGVSYNEQFFGPGTRLTVL.

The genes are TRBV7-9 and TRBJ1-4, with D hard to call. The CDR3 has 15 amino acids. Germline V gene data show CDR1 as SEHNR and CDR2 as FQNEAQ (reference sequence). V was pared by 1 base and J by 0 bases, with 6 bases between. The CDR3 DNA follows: TGTGCCAGCAGCTTAGGAGATACAACTAATGAAAAACTGTTTTTT. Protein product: CASSLGDTTNEKLFF.

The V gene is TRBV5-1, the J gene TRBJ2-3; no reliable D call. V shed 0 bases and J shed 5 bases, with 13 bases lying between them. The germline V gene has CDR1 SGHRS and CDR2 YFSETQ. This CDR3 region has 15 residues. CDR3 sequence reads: CASSLASRSRDTQYF. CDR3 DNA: TGCGCCAGCAGCTTGGCGTCTAGAAGTCGAGATACGCAGTATTTT.

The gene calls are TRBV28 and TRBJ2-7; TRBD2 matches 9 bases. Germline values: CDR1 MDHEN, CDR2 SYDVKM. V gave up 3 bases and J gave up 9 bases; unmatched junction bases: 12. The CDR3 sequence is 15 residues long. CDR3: CASSFHPSGIGGQYF. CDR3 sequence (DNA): TGTGCCAGCAGTTTCCACCCTAGCGGGATCGGAGGGCAGTACTTC.

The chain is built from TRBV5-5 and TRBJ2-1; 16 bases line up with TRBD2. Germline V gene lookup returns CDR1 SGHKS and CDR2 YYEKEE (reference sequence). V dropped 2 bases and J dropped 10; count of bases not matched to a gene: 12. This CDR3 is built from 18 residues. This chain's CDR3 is CASSFRGGLAGGPREQFF. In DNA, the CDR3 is TGTGCCAGCAGCTTCCGGGGGGGACTAGCGGGAGGGCCCCGAGAGCAGTTCTTC.

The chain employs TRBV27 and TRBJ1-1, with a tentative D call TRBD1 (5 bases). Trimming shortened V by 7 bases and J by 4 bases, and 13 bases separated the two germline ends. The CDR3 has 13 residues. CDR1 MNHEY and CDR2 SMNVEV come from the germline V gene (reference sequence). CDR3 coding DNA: TGTGCCAGCACCCCGTGGCAGGGCACTGAAGCTTTCTTT. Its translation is CASTPWQGTEAFF.